One and the same sample provided the 9 T cell receptor beta chains below, sequenced in a study of shared clonotypes between healthy human individuals. Data came from immunoSEQ multiplex PCR; TCRdb stores just in-frame clones and leaves some out. The repertoire has some 350,000 clones, around 74% of them found once; the top ten carry about 9.3%. Sequencing input: memory CD4+ T cells sorted from blood. The subset here: CD45RA-negative fraction. Receptor source: a man aged 30 to 45 in good health.

This chain uses TRBV15 with TRBJ2-7, with TRBD1 identical over 9 bases. J lost 5 bases, V lost 3 bases, and 11 bases had no gene match. The CDR3 consists of 16 residues. Germline assignment: CDR1 LNHNV and CDR2 YYDKDF (reference sequence). The CDR3 DNA follows: TGTGCCACCAGCAGGGATGGACAGGGGCCTACGGACGAGCAGTACTTC. Protein: CATSRDGQGPTDEQYF.

The chain carries TRBV18 and TRBJ2-7, with D hard to call. V lost 1 base to trimming and J lost 2 bases, with 9 bases between them. The length of the CDR3 is 14 residues. Germline V lookup: CDR1 KGHSH, CDR2 LQKENI. DNA for the CDR3: TGTGCCAGCTCACCACATCCGGGCCCCTACGAGCAGTACTTC. This encodes CASSPHPGPYEQYF.

The chain recombines TRBV10-2 with TRBJ2-7; 10 bases agree with TRBD1. The CDR3 consists of 15 residues. Germline-derived CDR1 and CDR2 are WSHSY and SAAADI. V shed 5 bases and J 7 bases; nucleotides not matched to a gene: 11. Written as DNA, the CDR3 is TGCGCCAGCAGTCGGACAGGGGGGGACTTAGGTGAGCAGTACTTC. It codes for CASSRTGGDLGEQYF.

This clone was recorded only once. The rearrangement links TRBV6-5 to TRBJ2-5, with TRBD2 matching over 10 bases. CDR3 length: 15 amino acids. The germline V gene encodes CDR1 MNHEY and CDR2 SVGAGI. V was pared by 0 bases and J by 3 bases, with 1 base of the junction left unmatched. The CDR3, as DNA: TGTGCCAGCAGTTACTCTCTAGCGGGAGAAGAGACCCAGTACTTC. This encodes CASSYSLAGEETQYF.

The chain has TRBV2 and TRBJ1-4; D uncertain. CDR3 length equals 12 residues. Between the trimmed V and J ends, which lost 4 bases and 10 bases, there was a span of 10 bases. The germline V gene has CDR1 SNHLY and CDR2 FYNNEI. CDR3 bases: TGTGCCAGCAGTGGAGGCGGCCGAAAACTGTTTTTT. This sequence encodes CASSGGGRKLFF.

In DNA form, the CDR3 reads TGTGCCAGCAGGTTCCGGGACAGGGGATATGGCTACACCTTC. Its protein is CASRFRDRGYGYTF. This sequence joins TRBV6-1 and TRBJ1-2, with TRBD1 matching 10 bases. The CDR3 covers 14 residues. V was clipped by 6 bases and J by 5 bases; unmatched bases: 6. In germline, CDR1 is MNHNS, CDR2 SASEGT.

CDR3 residues: CASGTGGTGNTIYF. The CDR3 nucleotides read TGTGCCAGCGGTACAGGGGGGACTGGAAACACCATATATTTT. The chain is built from TRBV2 and TRBJ1-3; 8 bases are shared with TRBD1. This CDR3 has 14 amino acids. With 8 bases clipped from V and 2 bases from J, the junction kept 5 bases outside the gene matches. Germline values: CDR1 SNHLY, CDR2 FYNNEI.

The CDR3: CASGLQYF. CDR3 bases: TGTGCCAGCGGCCTGCAGTACTTC. J is TRBJ2-7 and V is TRBV6-1; D unclear. This CDR3 is built from 8 residues. CDR1 and CDR2 (germline): MNHNS, SASEGT. V was clipped by 8 bases and J by 9 bases, with 5 bases between them.

CDR3 in amino acids: CASSNGQADTQYF. CDR3 DNA: TGTGCCAGCTCCAACGGACAGGCCGATACGCAGTATTTT. V usage is TRBV18 and J usage is TRBJ2-3, with 7 bases aligning to TRBD1. This CDR3 region has 13 residues. CDR1 KGHSH and CDR2 LQKENI come from the germline V gene. The V gene end was trimmed by 6 bases and the J gene end by 6 bases; junction bases not matched to a gene: 6.